This T cell receptor beta chain came from a study of blood T cell repertoires in COVID-19. Across the study: Specimens from acute and convalescent COVID-19 originated in the United States, Italy and Spain. Sources were T cells, B-cell-depleted T cells, or PBMCs; the material itself was cDNA or gDNA.

Per germline, CDR1 SGDLS and CDR2 YYNGEE. Trimming left V 3 bases short and J 5 bases short, with 19 bases between. This CDR3 is built from 16 residues. Original analysis: From reference gene primer amplification, estimates of nucleated cell counts were derived. Repertoires were generated with immunoSEQ multiplex PCR, while TCRdb's copy carries only in-frame clones and drops some. The V and J calls and clone size are taken from that table; D and trimming were inferred from the DNA. Among 250,000 to 300,000 clones listed, more than 70% were seen once. The material sequenced was peripheral blood. This TCR was recovered from a woman younger than 35 with acute or convalescent COVID-19. The V gene is TRBV9, the J gene TRBJ2-3; perhaps TRBD1 as D (6 bases). DNA of the CDR3: TGTGCCAGCAGCGCCACGGGGCAGGGGTCATTAGATACGCAGTATTTT. Translating gives CASSATGQGSLDTQYF.